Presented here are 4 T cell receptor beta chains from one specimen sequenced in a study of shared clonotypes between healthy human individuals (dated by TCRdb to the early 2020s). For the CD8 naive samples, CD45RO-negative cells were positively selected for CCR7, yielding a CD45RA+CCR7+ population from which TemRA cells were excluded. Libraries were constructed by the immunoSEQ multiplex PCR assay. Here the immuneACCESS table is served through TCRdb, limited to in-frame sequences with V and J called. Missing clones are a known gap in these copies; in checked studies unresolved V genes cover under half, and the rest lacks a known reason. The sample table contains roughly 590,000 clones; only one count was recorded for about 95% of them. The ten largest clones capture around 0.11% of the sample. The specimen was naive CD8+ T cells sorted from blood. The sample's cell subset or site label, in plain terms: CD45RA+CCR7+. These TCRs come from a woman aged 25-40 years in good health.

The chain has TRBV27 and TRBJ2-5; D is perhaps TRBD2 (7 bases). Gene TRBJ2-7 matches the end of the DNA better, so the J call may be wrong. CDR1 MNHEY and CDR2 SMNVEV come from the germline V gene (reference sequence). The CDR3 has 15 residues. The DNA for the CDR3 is TGTGCCAGCAGTTTATTAGGGGGGGCTTCCTACGAGCAGTACTTC. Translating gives CASSLLGGASYEQYF.

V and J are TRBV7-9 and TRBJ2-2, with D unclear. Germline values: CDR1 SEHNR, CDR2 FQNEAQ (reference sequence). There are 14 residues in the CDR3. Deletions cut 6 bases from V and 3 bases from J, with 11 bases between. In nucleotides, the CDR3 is TGTGCCAGCAGAAAAAGGGCGGACACCGGGGAGCTGTTTTTT. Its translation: CASRKRADTGELFF.

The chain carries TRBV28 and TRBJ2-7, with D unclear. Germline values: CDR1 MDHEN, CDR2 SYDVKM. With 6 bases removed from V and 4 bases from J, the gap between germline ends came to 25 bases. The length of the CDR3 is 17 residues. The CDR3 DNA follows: TGTGCCAGCAGACCCCTAGTCCCGTCTGGGTCGTATTACGAGCAGTACTTC. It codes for CASRPLVPSGSYYEQYF.

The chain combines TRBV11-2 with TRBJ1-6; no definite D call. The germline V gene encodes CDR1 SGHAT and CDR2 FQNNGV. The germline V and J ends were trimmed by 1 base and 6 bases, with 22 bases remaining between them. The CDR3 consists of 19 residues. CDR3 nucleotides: TGTGCCAGCAGCTTAGGGTCCCTTTTGGGATCGGCGGGTAATTCACCCCTCCACTTT. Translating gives CASSLGSLLGSAGNSPLHF.